These T cell receptor beta chains were read from a single sample in a study of blood T cell repertoires in COVID-19. Here immunoSEQ multiplex PCR was the method, and the copy in TCRdb shows in-frame clones only, minus some. The profile covers roughly 300,000 clones, with 81% appearing a single time and roughly 2.9% taken by the ten largest. The sample consisted of peripheral blood. Every receptor here comes from a woman aged 55-70 years with active or convalescent COVID-19. CDR3s include the opening cysteine and the closing phenylalanine or tryptophan. Fields, in order: CDR3 protein, CDR3 DNA, D gene, V gene, J gene, clone size. A D gene is named only where the DNA matches it firmly. Not all rows give a size; the values are once, few, many and, for expanded clones, a class.

CASSLGTGGRSNQPQHF,TGTGCCAGCAGCTTAGGTACAGGGGGAAGGAGCAATCAGCCCCAGCATTTT,TRBD1,TRBV11-2,TRBJ1-5,.
CASSVGGGGRVGAEAFF,TGTGCCAGCAGCGTAGGAGGTGGCGGCAGGGTAGGGGCTGAAGCTTTCTTT,.,TRBV9,TRBJ1-1,.
CASSWAYRGSDGYTF,TGTGCCAGCAGTTGGGCGTACAGGGGCAGCGATGGCTACACCTTC,TRBD1,TRBV28,TRBJ1-2,.
CASSKTGFVRNEQFF,TGTGCCAGTAGCAAGACAGGGTTCGTCCGGAATGAGCAGTTCTTC,TRBD1,TRBV19,TRBJ2-1,.
CASSAGPNMNTEAFF,TGCGCCAGCAGCGCAGGCCCAAACATGAACACTGAAGCTTTCTTT,.,TRBV5-1,TRBJ1-1,.
CASSFYRRNGDTEAFF,TGTGCCAGCAGCTTCTATCGTAGGAACGGAGACACTGAAGCTTTCTTT,.,TRBV5-5,TRBJ1-1,.
CASSPGTGGLAFF,TGTGCCAGCAGCCCAGGGACAGGGGGCTTAGCTTTCTTT,TRBD1,TRBV9,TRBJ1-1,.
CASSSDRGDTEAFF,TGTGCCAGCAGCTCTGACAGGGGGGACACTGAAGCTTTCTTT,TRBD1,TRBV7-3,TRBJ1-1,.
CASSLRQGGTDTQYF,TGTGCCAGCAGCCTCCGACAGGGGGGCACAGATACGCAGTATTTT,TRBD1,TRBV3-1/TRBV3-2,TRBJ2-3,once
CASSLLGGVNTGELFF,TGTGCCAGCAGCTTACTTGGCGGGGTTAACACCGGGGAGCTGTTTTTT,.,TRBV7-8,TRBJ2-2,.
CASSLEGGASTDTQYF,TGCGCCAGCAGCTTGGAGGGGGGGGCGAGCACAGATACGCAGTATTTT,.,TRBV5-1,TRBJ2-3,.
CASSLATGGDQPQHF,TGCGCCAGCAGCTTGGCCACAGGGGGGGATCAGCCCCAGCATTTT,TRBD1,TRBV5-1,TRBJ1-5,.
CASSFADEQFF,TGTGCCAGCAGCTTCGCGGATGAGCAGTTCTTC,.,TRBV5-6,TRBJ2-1,few
CASSSGTSGGKQETQYF,TGTGCCAGCAGTTCCGGGACTAGCGGGGGGAAGCAAGAGACCCAGTACTTC,TRBD2,TRBV5-4,TRBJ2-5,.
CASSSPRVRPYEQYF,TGTGCCAGCAGTTCACCCAGGGTAAGGCCCTACGAGCAGTACTTC,.,TRBV27,TRBJ2-7,.
CASSPQGDGYTF,TGCGCCAGCAGCCCACAGGGGGATGGCTACACCTTC,TRBD1,TRBV10-2,TRBJ1-2,.
CASSSPWTGMNTEAFF,TGTGCCAGTAGTAGCCCTTGGACAGGGATGAACACTGAAGCTTTCTTT,TRBD1,TRBV19,TRBJ1-1,.
CASSFREGGSPLHF,TGTGCCAGCAGCTTCCGAGAGGGTGGATCACCCCTCCACTTT,.,TRBV5-6,TRBJ1-6,.
CASSPDRGDYEQYF,TGCGCCAGCAGCCCGGACAGGGGGGACTACGAGCAGTACTTC,TRBD1,TRBV5-1,TRBJ2-7,.
CASTSGGMTETQYF,TGTGCCTCGACTAGTGGGGGGATGACAGAGACCCAGTACTTC,.,TRBV30,TRBJ2-5,.
CASSSSGELFF,TGTGCCAGCAGTTCGTCCGGGGAGCTGTTTTTT,.,TRBV6-6,TRBJ2-2,.
CASSLGDRGSKNIQYF,TGTGCCAGTAGTCTAGGGGACAGGGGGTCCAAAAACATTCAGTACTTC,TRBD1,TRBV19,TRBJ2-4,.
CASSPGLAGVAKNIQYF,TGTGCCAGCAGTCCCGGACTAGCGGGGGTAGCCAAAAACATTCAGTACTTC,TRBD2,TRBV7-2,TRBJ2-4,.
CASSQDYAGANYGYTF,TGCGCCAGCAGCCAAGATTACGCGGGAGCTAACTATGGCTACACCTTC,.,TRBV4-3,TRBJ1-2,.
CASTSQGSREKLFF,TGTGCCAGCACCTCACAGGGAAGTCGGGAAAAACTGTTTTTT,.,TRBV2,TRBJ1-4,.
CASGGHPVSEQYF,TGTGCCAGCGGCGGACATCCCGTTAGCGAGCAGTACTTC,.,TRBV11-1,TRBJ2-7,.
CASSTTGGITEAFF,TGTGCCAGCAGCACGACAGGGGGCATAACTGAAGCTTTCTTT,TRBD1,TRBV28,TRBJ1-1,.
CARSWDSSSYGYTF,TGTGCCAGAAGCTGGGACAGCTCCTCCTATGGCTACACCTTC,TRBD1,TRBV5-3,TRBJ1-2,.
CASSESGSNQPQHF,TGTGCCAGCAGTGAAAGTGGCAGCAATCAGCCCCAGCATTTT,.,TRBV6-1,TRBJ1-5,few
CASSSDRGSGTQYF,TGTGCCAGCAGCTCCGACAGGGGCTCAGGGACCCAGTACTTC,TRBD1,TRBV7-2,TRBJ2-5,.
CASKGAGAHEQYF,TGTGCCAGCAAAGGGGCGGGGGCGCACGAGCAGTACTTC,.,TRBV27,TRBJ2-7,.
CASNRRGGQETQYF,TGTGCCAGCAACCGGCGCGGGGGGCAAGAGACCCAGTACTTC,TRBD2,TRBV7-2,TRBJ2-5,.
CASSPRGNTEAFF,TGTGCCAGTAGTCCAAGGGGAAACACTGAAGCTTTCTTT,.,TRBV19,TRBJ1-1,.
CASSTRTSTGTISF,TGTGCCAGTAGTACAAGAACTAGTACCGGGACAATCTCCTTC,.,TRBV19,TRBJ1-2,.
CASTLLGSTDTQYF,TGTGCCAGCACCCTACTAGGTAGCACAGATACGCAGTATTTT,.,TRBV7-2,TRBJ2-3,.
CASSYGPGTEAFF,TGTGCCAGCAGCTACGGTCCAGGCACTGAAGCTTTCTTT,.,TRBV7-6,TRBJ1-1,once
CALRPSGGAKDTQYF,TGTGCCCTCCGTCCTAGCGGGGGGGCGAAAGATACGCAGTATTTT,TRBD2,TRBV27,TRBJ2-3,.
CASSFWSNEQFF,TGTGCCAGCAGCTTCTGGAGCAATGAGCAGTTCTTC,.,TRBV7-9,TRBJ2-1,few
CASRLAGYTGELFF,TGTGCCAGTAGACTAGCGGGGTACACCGGGGAGCTGTTTTTT,TRBD2,TRBV6-5,TRBJ2-2,once
CASSQGRGTQHF,TGTGCCAGCAGCCAAGGAAGAGGAACCCAGCATTTT,.,TRBV14,TRBJ1-5,few
CSVEGRSYEQYF,TGCAGCGTCGAAGGCAGATCCTACGAGCAGTACTTC,.,TRBV29-1,TRBJ2-7,.
CATSEGRSGEYTDTQYF,TGTGCCACCAGTGAGGGGAGATCAGGGGAATACACAGATACGCAGTATTTT,.,TRBV24-1,TRBJ2-3,.
CASNAGFSPLHF,TGTGCCAGCAACGCAGGGTTTTCACCCCTCCACTTT,.,TRBV28,TRBJ1-6,.
CASSRIQRSGEKLFF,TGTGCCAGCAGCCGTATTCAGCGTTCGGGAGAAAAACTGTTTTTT,.,TRBV11-2,TRBJ1-4,.
CASSPQGMANEKLFF,TGCGCCAGCAGCCCACAGGGTATGGCTAATGAAAAACTGTTTTTT,.,TRBV5-1,TRBJ1-4,.
CASSSPHNRAPHEQYF,TGTGCCAGCAGTTCCCCACACAACAGGGCGCCCCACGAGCAGTACTTC,.,TRBV6-5,TRBJ2-7,.
CASSPRRESSYEQYF,TGTGCCAGCTCACCTCGGAGGGAAAGCTCCTACGAGCAGTACTTC,.,TRBV18,TRBJ2-7,.
CASSGQGLPQETQYF,TGTGCCAGCAGCGGCCAGGGTCTCCCCCAAGAGACCCAGTACTTC,.,TRBV5-4,TRBJ2-5,many
CASSPTGYGYTF,TGTGCCAGCAGCCCGACAGGGTATGGCTACACCTTC,TRBD1,TRBV5-8,TRBJ1-2,few
CASLLRNTEAFF,TGTGCCAGCCTACTACGGAACACTGAAGCTTTCTTT,.,TRBV18,TRBJ1-1,once
CASSWNRGLTGELFF,TGTGCCAGCAGCTGGAACAGGGGGCTTACCGGGGAGCTGTTTTTT,TRBD1,TRBV7-9,TRBJ2-2,.
CASSSRGLLYSYNEQFF,TGTGCCAGCAGTTCTCGAGGACTACTCTATAGCTACAATGAGCAGTTCTTC,.,TRBV6-2/TRBV6-3,TRBJ2-1,.